What follows describes a single T cell receptor beta chain. This clonotype was seen ten or more times. Its specific antigen is unknown. The sample holds no much larger clone one base away, and base qualities are not on file. The data derive from a study of blood T cells in healthy people across ages (dated by TCRdb to 2013 to 2016). Describing the broader study: In model experiments, template switching captured roughly one uniquely barcoded TCR beta cDNA molecule for every two T cells. The study analyzed two additional independent replicas of 1 million unique cDNA reads from the same blood draw for two donors, one aged 18 to 30 and one aged 80 or older. Four age groups were formed from the donors: young (average about 15 years), middle-aged (approximately 40), aged (roughly 59) and long-lived (more than 75). Age-related changes in TCR beta repertoire diversity were measured in the study by deep sequencing normalized with unique cDNA molecular identifiers. Overall results and qualifications from the work: Observed TCR beta diversity per million T cells fell roughly linearly with age, and a significant reduction was already apparent by age roughly 40. Compared with the aged group, the long-lived group had more naive CD4+ T cells, fewer expanded clones and increased TCR diversity, suggesting age selection. Because profiling used bulk unsorted PBMCs, naive and antigen-experienced compartments could not be compared conclusively. There was a strong correlation between observed TCR beta diversity and the percentage of naive T cells measured by flow cytometry. Because donor CMV infection status was unknown, age-related changes in expanded clonotypes were potentially confounded. Estimates of total diversity based on one million sequenced T cells were considered lower bounds and underestimates.

The method behind the library was 5' RACE. Sequenced using an Illumina HiSeq 2500. A second PCR of 7 to 11 cycles was performed with a sample-barcoded 5' primer and a J-beta primer mix. Each TCR beta cDNA molecule received a unique molecular identifier from a template-switch 5' adaptor carrying 12 random nucleotides. Each sample yielded at least 2.5 million CDR3-containing paired-end reads. All of the RNA was converted into first-strand cDNA using the Mint cDNA synthesis kit, with a TRBC-specific oligonucleotide serving as the primer. All cDNA was treated with uracil-DNA glycosylase and then went through a first 18-cycle PCR with the universal primers M1SS and BC2_uni_R. The study's own analysis went as follows. Each sample was normalized by randomly selecting 1 million high-quality reads, each carrying a distinct molecular identifier. Reads sharing molecular identifiers were discarded rather than binned into consensus sequences. MiTCR, run with a Q25 quality threshold and the strictest error-elimination algorithm, handled CDR3 identification, clonotype clustering and error correction. A nonparametric unseen species model with Euler transformation was used to estimate a lower bound on total TCR beta diversity. Using fastp at Q25 and MiXCR, TCRdb reprocessed the public reads and kept productive beta chains. Each CDR3 protein gets just one entry, which takes the most common genes and DNA from the rows behind it. In this record, the V and J calls reflect TCRdb's handling and not the investigators' own analysis. The sample table holds more than 750,000 distinct CDR3 sequences, of which roughly 29% were seen once. Clones ranked in the top ten supply roughly 10% of the sample.

The 39 donors, aged about 6 to 100 years, were systemically healthy Caucasian individuals from Russia. Each donor gave ten milliliters of peripheral blood, drawn into EDTA-treated Vacutainer tubes. Ficoll-Paque density-gradient centrifugation was used to isolate PBMCs, with at least 6 million per sample. Trizol reagent was used to extract total RNA from the PBMCs, yielding at least 5.5 micrograms per sample. For every donor, flow cytometry on a PBMC aliquot measured the percentage of naive CD45RAhigh/CD27high T cells. This sample was shared with a second study, whose subject was T cells of mothers and their children. Reported in the second study: Nine systemically healthy Caucasian individuals served as donors, namely three mothers together with their six children. cDNA synthesis used all of the extracted RNA, with 1.5 ug of RNA in each 15 ul reaction. In the second PCR, the M1S primer added sample barcodes and 2-4 random nucleotides. Over 9 million TCR beta CDR3 reads came from each mother, compared with approximately 3.1 million reads from each child. Thymic selection similarly shapes TCR recombination output in related and unrelated pairs, with minor effect from inherited differences. Normalized repertoire overlap was always slightly but never significantly higher in related than unrelated mother-child pairs. With a sensitivity of approximately 100 clones per million clonotypes, no persistent microchimeric T cell clones were detected. The study used deep NGS to compare TCR beta repertoires of mothers and children, seeking features distinguishing related mother-child pairs from unrelated individuals. Mothers averaged about 40 +/- 4 years of age and children averaged around 11 +/- 4 years. Libraries were sequenced on Illumina HiSeq 2000 with 100+100 nt paired-end reads after adapter ligation with NEBNext reagents. To prevent cross-contamination, the mother and child libraries were prepared one month apart and sequenced in separate runs. For each donor, somewhere between about 450,000 and 2,200,000 distinct TCR beta clonotypes were identified. Naive TCR beta clonotypes were estimated from low-frequency clonotypes matched to each donor's FACS-determined naive share, without sorting.

This clonotype was obtained from a woman aged 40 to 50 in good health. Sequences were obtained from blood.

The CDR3 protein: CASTHGGWQPQHF. The DNA sequence reads TGTGCCAGCACCCATGGAGGGTGGCAGCCCCAGCATTTT. Recombination joined TRBV6-2 or TRBV6-3 with TRBJ1-5; too little of a D gene remains to name it. Deletion took 7 bases off V and 7 bases off J, with a span of 14 bases between the germline ends. Taken from the germline V gene, the CDR1 and CDR2 loops are MNHEY and SVGEGT. The cysteine opens and the phenylalanine closes a CDR3 of 13 amino acids. CDR3 DNA is the only sequence kept; it has 39 bases, read in frame from the first base.